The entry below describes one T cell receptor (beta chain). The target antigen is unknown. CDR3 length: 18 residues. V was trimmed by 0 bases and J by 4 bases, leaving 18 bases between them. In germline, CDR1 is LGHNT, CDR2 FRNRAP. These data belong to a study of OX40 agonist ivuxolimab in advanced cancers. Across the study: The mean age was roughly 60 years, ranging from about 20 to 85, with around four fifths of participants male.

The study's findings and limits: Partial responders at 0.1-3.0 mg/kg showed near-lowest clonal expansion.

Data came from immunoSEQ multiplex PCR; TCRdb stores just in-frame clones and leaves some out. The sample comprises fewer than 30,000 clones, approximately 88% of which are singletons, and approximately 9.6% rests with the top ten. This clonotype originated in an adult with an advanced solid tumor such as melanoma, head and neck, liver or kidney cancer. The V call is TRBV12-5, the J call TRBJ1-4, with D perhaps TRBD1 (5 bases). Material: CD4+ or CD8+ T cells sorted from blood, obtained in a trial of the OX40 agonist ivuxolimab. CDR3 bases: TGTGCTAGTGGTTTGGTAGGGGTGTATCCCAGTATTAATGAAAAACTGTTTTTT. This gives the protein CASGLVGVYPSINEKLFF.